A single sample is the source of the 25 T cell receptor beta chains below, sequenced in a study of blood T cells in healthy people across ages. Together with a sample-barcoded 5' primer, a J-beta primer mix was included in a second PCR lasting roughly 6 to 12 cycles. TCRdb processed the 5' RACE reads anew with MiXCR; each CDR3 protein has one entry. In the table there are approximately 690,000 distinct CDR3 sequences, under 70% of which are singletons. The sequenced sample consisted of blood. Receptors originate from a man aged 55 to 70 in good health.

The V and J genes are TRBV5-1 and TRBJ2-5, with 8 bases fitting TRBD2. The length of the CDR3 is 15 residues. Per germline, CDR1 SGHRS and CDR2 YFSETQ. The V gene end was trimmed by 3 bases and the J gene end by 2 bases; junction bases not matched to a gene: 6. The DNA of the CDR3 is TGCGCCAGCAGCTATAACGGGGGGGCGCAAGAGACCCAGTACTTC. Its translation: CASSYNGGAQETQYF.

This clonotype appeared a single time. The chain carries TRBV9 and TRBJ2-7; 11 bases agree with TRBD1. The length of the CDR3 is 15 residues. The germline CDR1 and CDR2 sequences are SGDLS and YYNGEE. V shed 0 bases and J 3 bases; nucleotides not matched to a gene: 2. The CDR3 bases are TGTGCCAGCAGCGTAGGGACAGGGGGCGGCTACGAGCAGTACTTC. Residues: CASSVGTGGGYEQYF.

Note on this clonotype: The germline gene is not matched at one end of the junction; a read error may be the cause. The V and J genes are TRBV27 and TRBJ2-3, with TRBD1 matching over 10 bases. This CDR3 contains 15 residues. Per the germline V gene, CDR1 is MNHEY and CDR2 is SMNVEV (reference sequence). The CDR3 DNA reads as TGTGCCAGCAGTGAATGGACAGGGGGAACAGATATGCAGTATTTT. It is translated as CASSEWTGGTDMQYF.

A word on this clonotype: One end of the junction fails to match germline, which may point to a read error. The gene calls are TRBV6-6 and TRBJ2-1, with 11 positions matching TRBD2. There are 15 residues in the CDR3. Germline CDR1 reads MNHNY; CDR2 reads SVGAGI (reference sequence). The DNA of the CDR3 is TGTGTCAGCAGCCACCTGACTAGCGGGGTTGGGGAGCAGTTCTTC. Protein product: CVSSHLTSGVGEQFF.

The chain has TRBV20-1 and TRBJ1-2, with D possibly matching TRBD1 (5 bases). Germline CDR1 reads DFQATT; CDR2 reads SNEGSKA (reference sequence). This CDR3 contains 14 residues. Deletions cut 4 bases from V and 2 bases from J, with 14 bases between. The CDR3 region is CSATDPGPNYGYTF. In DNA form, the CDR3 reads TGCAGTGCTACGGACCCGGGACCGAACTATGGCTACACCTTC.

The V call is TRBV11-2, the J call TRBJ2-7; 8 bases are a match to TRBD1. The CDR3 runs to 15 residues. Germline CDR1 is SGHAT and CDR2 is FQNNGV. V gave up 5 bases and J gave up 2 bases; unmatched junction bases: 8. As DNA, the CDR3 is TGTGCCAGCAGCCCCTTTGGACAGGGACCCTACGAGCAGTACTTC. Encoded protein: CASSPFGQGPYEQYF.

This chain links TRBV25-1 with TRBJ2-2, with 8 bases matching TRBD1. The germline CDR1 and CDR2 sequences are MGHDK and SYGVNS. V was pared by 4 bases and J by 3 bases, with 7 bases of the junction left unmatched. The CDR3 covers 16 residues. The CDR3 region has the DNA TGTGCCAGCAGTGGCTTGGGACAGGCTTACACCGGGGAGCTGTTTTTT. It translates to CASSGLGQAYTGELFF.

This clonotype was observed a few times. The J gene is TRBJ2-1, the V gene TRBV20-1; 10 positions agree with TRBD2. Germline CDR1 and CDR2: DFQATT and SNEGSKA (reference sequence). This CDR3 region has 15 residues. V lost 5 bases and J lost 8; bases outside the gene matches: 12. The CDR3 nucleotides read TGCAGTGCTCAAGCCCCGACCGGGACTAGCGATGAGCAGTTCTTC. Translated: CSAQAPTGTSDEQFF.

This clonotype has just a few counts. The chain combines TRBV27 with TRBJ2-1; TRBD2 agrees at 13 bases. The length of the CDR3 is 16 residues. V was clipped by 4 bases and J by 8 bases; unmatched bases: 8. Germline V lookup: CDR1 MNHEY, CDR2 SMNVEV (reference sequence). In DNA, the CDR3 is TGTGCCAGCAGTTACCCACTAGCGGGGGGGCTCGATGAGCAGTTCTTC. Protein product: CASSYPLAGGLDEQFF.

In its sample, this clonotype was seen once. This chain's CDR3 is CASSGVQAGAQYNEQFF. The CDR3 nucleotides read TGTGCCAGCAGCGGAGTACAAGCGGGGGCTCAGTACAATGAGCAGTTCTTC. The V call is TRBV7-9, the J call TRBJ2-1; 8 bases align to TRBD2. V lost 5 bases to trimming and J lost 4 bases; unmatched junction nucleotides: 13. The germline gives CDR1 SEHNR, CDR2 FQNEAQ (reference sequence). The CDR3 runs to 17 residues.

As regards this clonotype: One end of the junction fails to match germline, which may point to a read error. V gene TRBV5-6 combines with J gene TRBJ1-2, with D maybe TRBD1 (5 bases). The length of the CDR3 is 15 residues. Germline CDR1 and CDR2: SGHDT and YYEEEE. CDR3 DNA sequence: TGTGCCAGCAGCTTGGCTGGGACCGCCGCGGGAGGCTGCACCTTC. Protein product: CASSLAGTAAGGCTF.

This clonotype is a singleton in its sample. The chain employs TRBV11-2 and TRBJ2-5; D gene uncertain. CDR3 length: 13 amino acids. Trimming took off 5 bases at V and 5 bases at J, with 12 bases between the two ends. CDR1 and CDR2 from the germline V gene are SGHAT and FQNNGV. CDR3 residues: CASSEDVWETQYF. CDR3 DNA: TGTGCCAGCAGCGAGGACGTTTGGGAGACCCAGTACTTC.

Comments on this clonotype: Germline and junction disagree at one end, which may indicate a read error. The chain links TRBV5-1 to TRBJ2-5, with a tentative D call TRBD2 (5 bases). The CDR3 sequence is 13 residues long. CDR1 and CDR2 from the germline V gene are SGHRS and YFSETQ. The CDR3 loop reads CTSSPMRAETQYF. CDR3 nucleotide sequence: TGCACCAGCAGCCCGATGAGGGCGGAGACCCAGTACTTC.

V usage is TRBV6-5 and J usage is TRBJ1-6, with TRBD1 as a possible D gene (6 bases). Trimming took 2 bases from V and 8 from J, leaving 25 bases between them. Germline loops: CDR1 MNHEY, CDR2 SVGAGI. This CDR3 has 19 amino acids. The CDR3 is CASSYRRSRGPWSDSPLHF. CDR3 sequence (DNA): TGTGCCAGCAGTTACCGGAGGTCCAGGGGTCCCTGGTCTGATTCACCCCTCCACTTT.

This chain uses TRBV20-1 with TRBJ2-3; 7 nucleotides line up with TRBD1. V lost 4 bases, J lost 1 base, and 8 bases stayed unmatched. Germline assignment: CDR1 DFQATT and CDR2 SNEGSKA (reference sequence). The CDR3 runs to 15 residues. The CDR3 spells CSAKRQGWGTDTQYF. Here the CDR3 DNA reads TGCAGTGCTAAGAGACAGGGCTGGGGCACAGATACGCAGTATTTT.

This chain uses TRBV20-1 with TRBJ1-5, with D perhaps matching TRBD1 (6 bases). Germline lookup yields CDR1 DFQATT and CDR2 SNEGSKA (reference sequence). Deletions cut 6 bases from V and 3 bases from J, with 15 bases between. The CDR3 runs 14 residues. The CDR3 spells CSAQGSGDNQPQHF. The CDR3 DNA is TGCAGTGCCCAGGGGTCGGGGGACAATCAGCCCCAGCATTTT.

This CDR3 reads CASSRSMGLGETQYF. The CDR3 DNA follows: TGTGCCAGCAGCCGAAGTATGGGGCTCGGAGAGACCCAGTACTTC. This chain uses TRBV3-1 with TRBJ2-5, with D possibly matching TRBD1 (5 bases). Germline V gene sequence: CDR1 LGHDT, CDR2 YNNKEL (reference sequence). Between the trimmed V and J ends, which lost 4 bases and 4 bases, there was a span of 16 bases. This CDR3 is 15 amino acids long.

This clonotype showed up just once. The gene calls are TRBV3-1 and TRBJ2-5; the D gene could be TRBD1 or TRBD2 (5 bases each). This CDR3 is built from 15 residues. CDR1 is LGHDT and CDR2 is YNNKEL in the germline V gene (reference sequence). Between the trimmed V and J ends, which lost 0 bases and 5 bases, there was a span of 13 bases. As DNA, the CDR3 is TGTGCCAGCAGCCAAGAGGGGCGGAGGTTCGAGACCCAGTACTTC. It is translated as CASSQEGRRFETQYF.

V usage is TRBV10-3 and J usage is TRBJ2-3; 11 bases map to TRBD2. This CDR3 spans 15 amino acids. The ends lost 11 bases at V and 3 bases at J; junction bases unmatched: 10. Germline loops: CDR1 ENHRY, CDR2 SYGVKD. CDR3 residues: CAVSGTSGGTDTQYF. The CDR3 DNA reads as TGTGCCGTCTCCGGGACTAGCGGCGGAACAGATACGCAGTATTTT.

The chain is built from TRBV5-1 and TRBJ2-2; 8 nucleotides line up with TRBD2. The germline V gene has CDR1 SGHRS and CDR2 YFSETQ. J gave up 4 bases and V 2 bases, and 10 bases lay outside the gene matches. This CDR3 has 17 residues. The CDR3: CASSFQPGGATTGELFF. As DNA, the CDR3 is TGCGCCAGCAGCTTCCAACCGGGAGGGGCCACCACCGGGGAGCTGTTTTTT. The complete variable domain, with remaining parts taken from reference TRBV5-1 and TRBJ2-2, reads KAGVTQTPRYLIKTRGQQVTLSCSPISGHRSVSWYQQTPGQGLQFLFEYFSETQRNKGNFPGRFSGRQFSNSRSEMNVSTLELGDSALYLCASSFQPGGATTGELFFGEGSRLTVL.

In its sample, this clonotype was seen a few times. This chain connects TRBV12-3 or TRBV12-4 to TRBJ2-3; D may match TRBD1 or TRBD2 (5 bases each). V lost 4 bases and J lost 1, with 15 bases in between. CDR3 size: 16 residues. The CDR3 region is CASSSGRKARTDTQYF. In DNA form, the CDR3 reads TGTGCCAGCAGTTCGGGACGGAAAGCCCGCACAGATACGCAGTATTTT.

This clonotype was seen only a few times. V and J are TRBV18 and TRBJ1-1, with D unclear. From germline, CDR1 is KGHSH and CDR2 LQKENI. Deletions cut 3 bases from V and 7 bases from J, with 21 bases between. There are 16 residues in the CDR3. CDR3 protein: CASSPPGAERLGEAFF. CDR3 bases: TGTGCCAGCTCACCGCCGGGAGCGGAGAGACTGGGTGAAGCTTTCTTT.

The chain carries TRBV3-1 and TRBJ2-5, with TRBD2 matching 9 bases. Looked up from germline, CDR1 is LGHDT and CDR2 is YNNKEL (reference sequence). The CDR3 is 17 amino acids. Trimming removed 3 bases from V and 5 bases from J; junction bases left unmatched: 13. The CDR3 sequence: CASSQRLAVFSDETQYF. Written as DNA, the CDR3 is TGTGCCAGCAGCCAGCGACTAGCGGTTTTCTCCGATGAGACCCAGTACTTC.

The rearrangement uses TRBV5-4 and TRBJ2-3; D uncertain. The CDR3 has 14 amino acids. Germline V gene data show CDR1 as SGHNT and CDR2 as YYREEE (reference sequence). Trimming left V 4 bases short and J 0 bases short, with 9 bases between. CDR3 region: CASSGVISTDTQYF. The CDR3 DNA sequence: TGTGCCAGCAGCGGGGTCATTAGCACAGATACGCAGTATTTT.

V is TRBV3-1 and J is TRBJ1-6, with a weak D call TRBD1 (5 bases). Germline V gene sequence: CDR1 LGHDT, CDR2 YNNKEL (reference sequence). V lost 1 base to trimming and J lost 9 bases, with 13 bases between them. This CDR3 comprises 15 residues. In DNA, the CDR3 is TGTGCCAGCAGCCAAGGCATGGGGAGGGGTTCACCCCTCCACTTT. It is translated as CASSQGMGRGSPLHF.